These 24 T cell receptor beta chains share one sample of origin, sequenced in a study of graft-versus-host responses after intestinal transplantation. The table came from immunoSEQ multiplex PCR; TCRdb's copy has only in-frame clones and leaves some out. The repertoire holds approximately 100,000 clones, about 90% seen once, with more than 0.8% in the top ten. Their antigens remain unidentified. The sample here was unstimulated CD4+ T cells sorted from spleen or lymph node cells, taken before intestinal transplant. The receptors were gathered from a human donor who received an intestinal transplant.

CDR3 loop: CASGFSGGHGTQYF. CDR3 bases: TGTGCTAGTGGTTTTTCAGGAGGGCACGGTACGCAGTATTTT. The chain uses TRBV12-5 and TRBJ2-3, with a weak D call TRBD2 (6 bases). V lost 3 bases and J 8 bases, leaving 15 bases between the germline ends. CDR1 is LGHNT and CDR2 is FRNRAP in the germline V gene. This CDR3 region has 14 residues.

The rearrangement links TRBV7-9 to TRBJ2-7; a weak D match, TRBD2 (5 bases). This CDR3 has 17 amino acids. Germline CDR1 SEHNR, CDR2 FQNEAQ (reference sequence). V was shortened by 5 bases and J by 2 bases, with 22 bases between the two germline ends. The CDR3 spells CASSPELGRASTYEQYF. As DNA, the CDR3 is TGTGCCAGCAGCCCAGAACTAGGACGGGCATCTACCTACGAGCAGTACTTC.

The genes are TRBV11-3 and TRBJ1-1; D is unresolved. This CDR3 contains 14 residues. Trimming took off 0 bases at V and 1 base at J, with 6 bases between the two ends. Germline CDR1 and CDR2: SGHNT and YENEEA. The CDR3 is CASSLEPGNTEAFF. For the CDR3, the DNA is TGTGCCAGCAGCTTAGAGCCCGGGAACACTGAAGCTTTCTTT.

This chain uses TRBV7-2 with TRBJ2-7; D uncertain. The V gene's germline CDR1 is SGHTA and CDR2 FQGNSA. CDR3 length: 13 amino acids. With 4 bases removed from V and 5 bases from J, the gap between germline ends came to 12 bases. The CDR3 is CASSSEVSHEQYF. The CDR3 region has the DNA TGTGCCAGCAGCTCAGAGGTGTCCCACGAGCAGTACTTC.

This clone was seen only once. The V gene is TRBV7-9, the J gene TRBJ1-5; D perhaps matches TRBD1 (6 bases). CDR3 size: 12 residues. Trimming took off 6 bases at V and 7 bases at J, with 10 bases between the two ends. Germline values: CDR1 SEHNR, CDR2 FQNEAQ (reference sequence). CDR3 sequence (DNA): TGTGCCAGCAGTTGGGGGCGACAGCCCCAGCATTTT. Translated, it gives CASSWGRQPQHF.

This chain connects TRBV6-5 to TRBJ2-5; tentatively, D is TRBD1 (6 bases). This CDR3 spans 13 amino acids. Trimming stripped 6 bases from V and 5 bases from J, with 13 bases between. Germline assignment: CDR1 MNHEY and CDR2 SVGAGI. The CDR3 reads CASSPGAWETQYF. The CDR3 DNA is TGTGCCAGCAGCCCAGGGGCCTGGGAGACCCAGTACTTC.

This clone appeared a single time. This chain uses TRBV27 with TRBJ1-2, with 7 bases lining up with TRBD1. V gave up 5 bases and J gave up 4 bases; unmatched junction bases: 7. Germline lookup yields CDR1 MNHEY and CDR2 SMNVEV (reference sequence). The CDR3 extends over 14 amino acids. The CDR3 loop reads CASSDRVESYGYTF. The CDR3 DNA reads as TGTGCCAGCAGTGACAGGGTCGAGTCCTATGGCTACACCTTC.

V and J are TRBV7-9 and TRBJ2-4; maybe TRBD1 (5 bases). Trimming cost V 5 bases and J 0 bases, with 23 bases left between them. The germline V gene encodes CDR1 SEHNR and CDR2 FQNEAQ (reference sequence). The CDR3 has 19 residues. The CDR3 spells CASSVLAGNPPLAKNIQYF. DNA for the CDR3: TGTGCCAGCAGCGTGCTCGCAGGGAATCCTCCTCTAGCCAAAAACATTCAGTACTTC. The whole variable domain, remainder taken from reference TRBV7-9 and TRBJ2-4, is DTGVSQNPRHKITKRGQNVTFRCDPISEHNRLYWYRQTLGQGPEFLTYFQNEAQLEKSRLLSDRFSAERPKGSFSTLEIQRTEQGDSAMYLCASSVLAGNPPLAKNIQYFGAGTRLSVL.

The gene calls are TRBV6-5 and TRBJ2-2; D is unresolved. V lost 6 bases, J lost 6 bases, and 2 bases lay in between. Germline V CDR1 and CDR2: MNHEY, SVGAGI. The length of the CDR3 is 10 residues. CDR3 bases: TGTGCCAGCAGGGCCGGGGAGCTGTTTTTT. Its translation is CASRAGELFF.

This rearrangement joins TRBV27 to TRBJ1-4, with 9 positions matching TRBD1. With 1 base clipped from V and 10 bases from J, the junction kept 13 bases outside the gene matches. This CDR3 is 17 amino acids long. Germline V gene lookup returns CDR1 MNHEY and CDR2 SMNVEV (reference sequence). Here the CDR3 DNA reads TGTGCCAGCAGTTTATTTACAGGGGGCGAGGGGATAGGAAAACTGTTTTTT. It is translated as CASSLFTGGEGIGKLFF.

The chain has TRBV29-1 and TRBJ1-5; TRBD1 might be the D (5 bases). The CDR3 is 13 amino acids. Germline V gene lookup returns CDR1 SQVTM and CDR2 ANQGSEA. V was pared by 2 bases and J by 3 bases, with 8 bases between. As DNA, the CDR3 is TGCAGCGTTGAAACGGGGCCCAATCAGCCCCAGCATTTT. Protein sequence: CSVETGPNQPQHF.

The chain employs TRBV5-6 and TRBJ1-5; D is unresolved. Germline V CDR1 and CDR2: SGHDT, YYEEEE. This CDR3 region has 12 residues. Trimming removed 5 bases from V and 4 bases from J, with 7 bases in between. CDR3 nucleotide sequence: TGTGCCAGCAGTTCTCCAAATCAGCCCCAGCATTTT. Translated, it gives CASSSPNQPQHF.

As to this clone: The DNA is left out, because the CDR3 cannot be placed on it with certainty; the CDR3 is given as TCRdb lists it. The chain employs TRBV27 and TRBJ2-7. Germline assignment: CDR1 MNHEY and CDR2 SMNVEV (reference sequence). The CDR3 is made up of 14 amino acids, end residues included. CDR3 sequence: CASSFGAGGGEQYF.

This clone was seen only once. The CDR3 DNA reads TGTGCCATCAGTGAGTCCAGCTCTGGAAACACCATATATTTT. It encodes CAISESSSGNTIYF. The genes are TRBV10-3 and TRBJ1-3, with unresolved D. Per the germline V gene, CDR1 is ENHRY and CDR2 is SYGVKD. V lost 0 bases, J lost 0 bases, and 3 bases lay in between. CDR3 length: 14 residues.

In its sample, this clone was seen a few times. CDR3 DNA: TGTGCCATCAGTGAGGGACAGGGATATAGCAATCAGCCCCAGCATTTT. It encodes CAISEGQGYSNQPQHF. J is TRBJ1-5 and V is TRBV10-3; 8 nucleotides line up with TRBD1. V was clipped by 2 bases and J by 0 bases; unmatched bases: 3. The V gene's germline CDR1 is ENHRY and CDR2 SYGVKD. This CDR3 region has 16 residues.

V gene TRBV5-6 combines with J gene TRBJ1-2, with 7 bases fitting TRBD1. Germline V CDR1 and CDR2: SGHDT, YYEEEE. The CDR3 totals 15 residues. Trimming removed 4 bases from V and 1 base from J; junction bases left unmatched: 7. CDR3 DNA sequence: TGTGCCAGCAGCGAACAGGGGAAATATAACTATGGCTACACCTTC. Amino acids: CASSEQGKYNYGYTF.

This chain joins TRBV5-4 and TRBJ1-3; D might be TRBD1 (6 bases). CDR1 is SGHNT, CDR2 YYREEE, per germline (reference sequence). CDR3 length: 17 amino acids. Trimming removed 4 bases from V and 0 bases from J, with 17 bases in between. This CDR3 is CASSSPGTHRSGNTIYF. For the CDR3, the DNA is TGTGCCAGCAGCAGCCCCGGGACACACCGCTCTGGAAACACCATATATTTT.

This clone was counted a single time. This chain connects TRBV18 to TRBJ2-7, with 8 bases identical to TRBD1. J lost 0 bases, V lost 3 bases, and 4 bases had no gene match. Germline values: CDR1 KGHSH, CDR2 LQKENI. This CDR3 has 15 residues. The chain's CDR3 is CASSPQGAISYEQYF. CDR3 in DNA: TGTGCCAGCTCACCCCAGGGGGCCATCTCCTACGAGCAGTACTTC.

The rearrangement joins TRBV7-9 to TRBJ1-2; D gene uncertain. Germline loops: CDR1 SEHNR, CDR2 FQNEAQ (reference sequence). CDR3 length: 13 residues. V gave up 5 bases and J gave up 3 bases, with 10 bases separating them. CDR3: CASSVGEHYGYTF. CDR3 sequence (DNA): TGTGCCAGCAGCGTAGGTGAGCACTATGGCTACACCTTC. The full variable domain, rest sourced from reference TRBV7-9 and TRBJ1-2, is DTGVSQNPRHKITKRGQNVTFRCDPISEHNRLYWYRQTLGQGPEFLTYFQNEAQLEKSRLLSDRFSAERPKGSFSTLEIQRTEQGDSAMYLCASSVGEHYGYTFGSGTRLTVV.

This chain uses TRBV7-2 with TRBJ2-7; D unresolved. This CDR3 has 15 residues. V lost 1 base and J 0 bases, leaving 10 bases between the germline ends. Germline CDR1 and CDR2: SGHTA and FQGNSA. The CDR3 bases are TGTGCCAGCAGCTTAGGAAGTTTGAGCTCCTACGAGCAGTACTTC. This translates into CASSLGSLSSYEQYF.

The rearrangement joins TRBV11-2 to TRBJ2-1; D perhaps matches TRBD1 (5 bases). Germline V gene data show CDR1 as SGHAT and CDR2 as FQNNGV. The CDR3 has 19 amino acids. Trimming removed 2 bases from V and 0 bases from J, with 20 bases in between. In DNA, the CDR3 is TGTGCCAGCAGCTTAAAAGGACAAGGTTTTTTGAGCTCCTACAATGAGCAGTTCTTC. Translating gives CASSLKGQGFLSSYNEQFF.

This clone was detected once. The chain recombines TRBV7-3 with TRBJ2-3; 9 bases agree with TRBD2. This CDR3 region has 15 residues. Germline assignment: CDR1 SGHTA and CDR2 FQGTGA. V trimming: 5 bases; J trimming: 1 base; junction bases outside the gene matches: 4. The CDR3 loop is CASSPRLAGTDTQYF. CDR3 in DNA: TGTGCCAGCAGCCCAAGACTAGCGGGCACAGATACGCAGTATTTT. The variable domain in full, completed from reference TRBV7-3 and TRBJ2-3, reads GAGVSQTPSNKVTEKGKYVELRCDPISGHTALYWYRQSLGQGPEFLIYFQGTGAADDSGLPNDRFFAVRPEGSVSTLKIQRTERGDSAVYLCASSPRLAGTDTQYFGPGTRLTVL.

This sequence joins TRBV14 and TRBJ1-2; D gene ambiguous. The CDR3 consists of 14 residues. Germline CDR1 reads SGHDN; CDR2 reads FVKESK. The germline V and J ends were trimmed by 1 base and 8 bases, with 14 bases remaining between them. The CDR3 region has the DNA TGTGCCAGCAGCCAAGTAAACAGCCAGAAGGGCTACACCTTC. Protein product: CASSQVNSQKGYTF.

The gene calls are TRBV6-4 and TRBJ2-2; D might be TRBD2 (5 bases). The CDR3 is made up of 15 amino acids. Per the germline V gene, CDR1 is MRHNA and CDR2 is SNTAGT. The V gene lost 3 bases and the J gene lost 4 bases, with 12 bases spanning the gap. The chain's CDR3 is CASSDGRASTGELFF. In nucleotides, the CDR3 is TGTGCCAGCAGTGATGGGCGGGCATCCACCGGGGAGCTGTTTTTT.